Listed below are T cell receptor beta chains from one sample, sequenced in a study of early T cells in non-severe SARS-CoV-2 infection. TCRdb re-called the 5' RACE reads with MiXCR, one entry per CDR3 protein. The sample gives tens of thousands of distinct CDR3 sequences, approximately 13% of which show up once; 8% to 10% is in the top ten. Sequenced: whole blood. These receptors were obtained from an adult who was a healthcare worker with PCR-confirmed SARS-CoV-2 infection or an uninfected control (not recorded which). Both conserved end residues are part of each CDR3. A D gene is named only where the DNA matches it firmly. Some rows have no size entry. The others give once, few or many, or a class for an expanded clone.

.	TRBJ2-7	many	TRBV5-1	TGCGCCAGCAGCTTGGGTCAGGCAGGCCAGCAGTACTTC	CASSLGQAGQQYF
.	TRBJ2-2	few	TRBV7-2	TGTGCCAGCAGCTTTAGCGGAAGGAGTACCGGGGAGCTGTTTTTT	CASSFSGRSTGELFF
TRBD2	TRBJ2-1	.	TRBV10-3	TGTGCCATCAGTGGACTAGCGGGAATCGATGAGCAGTTCTTC	CAISGLAGIDEQFF
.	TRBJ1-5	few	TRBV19	TGTGCCAGTAGTATAGAAGTGGTTGGAGGCAATCAGCCCCAGCATTTT	CASSIEVVGGNQPQHF
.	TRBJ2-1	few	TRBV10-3	TGTGCCATCAGTGAGTCGATGGCGAGCTCCTACAATGAGCAGTTCTTC	CAISESMASSYNEQFF
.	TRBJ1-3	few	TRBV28	TGTGCCAGCCAACCACACTCCGGCGGGGATTGGGGAAACACCATATATTTT	CASQPHSGGDWGNTIYF
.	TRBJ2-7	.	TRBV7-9	TGTGCCAGCAGCCGGGATGCAGGACAAGCCACCTACGAGCAGTACTTC	CASSRDAGQATYEQYF
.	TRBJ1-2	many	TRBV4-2	TGTGCCAGCAGCCAAGATTTAGCCCTAAATGCAGGAGGGAACTATGGCTACACCTTC	CASSQDLALNAGGNYGYTF
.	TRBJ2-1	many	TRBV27	TGTGCCAGCAGTCCACTAGGCTCCTACAATGAGCAGTTCTTC	CASSPLGSYNEQFF
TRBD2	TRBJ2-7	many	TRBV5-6	TGTGCCAGCAGCTCTCTAGCGGGAGAAAGGAAGCAGTACTTC	CASSSLAGERKQYF
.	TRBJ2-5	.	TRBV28	TGTGCCAGCTCCGGGAGTGGGGAAGAGACCCAGTACTTC	CASSGSGEETQYF
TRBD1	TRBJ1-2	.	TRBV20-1	TGCAGTGCAGACACCCACAGGGGTTCCGGAGGCGGCTACACCTTC	CSADTHRGSGGGYTF
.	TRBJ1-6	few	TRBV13	TGTGCCAGCAGCTTTGGAGGGGCTGGGAATTCACCCCTCCACTTT	CASSFGGAGNSPLHF
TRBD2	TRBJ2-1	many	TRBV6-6	TGTGCCAGCAGTTCGGGAGCGGGAGGGACGAGGGGTGAGCAGTTCTTC	CASSSGAGGTRGEQFF
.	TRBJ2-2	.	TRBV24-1	TGTGCCACCCTCCTTGGGGACACCGGGGAGCTGTTTTTT	CATLLGDTGELFF
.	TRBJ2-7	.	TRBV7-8	TGTGCCAGCAGCACCCCCAGGGGCGTCAGCGAGCAGTACTTC	CASSTPRGVSEQYF
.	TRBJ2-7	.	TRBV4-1	TGCGCCAGCAGCCACGGCCTCGAGCGCTCTGCCCGGGGCGAGCAGTACTTC	CASSHGLERSARGEQYF
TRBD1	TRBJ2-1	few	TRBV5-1	TGCGCCAGCAGCTTGGGACAGGGGAAGCATGAGCAGTTCTTC	CASSLGQGKHEQFF
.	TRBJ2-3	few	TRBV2	TGTGCCAGCAGTGAAACTAGCACAGATACGCAGTATTTT	CASSETSTDTQYF
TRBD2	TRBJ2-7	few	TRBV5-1	TGCGCCAGCAGCCCGGGACTAGCGGGAGGAGGAACCTACGAGCAGTACTTC	CASSPGLAGGGTYEQYF
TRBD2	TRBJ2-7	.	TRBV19	TGTGCCAGTAGTATGATCAGTCTAGCGGAAGTCTACGAGCAGTACTTC	CASSMISLAEVYEQYF
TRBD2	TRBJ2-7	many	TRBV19	TGTGCCAGTAGTGGGAGGGCCTACGAGCAGTACTTC	CASSGRAYEQYF
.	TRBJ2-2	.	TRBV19	TGTGCCAGTAGTGAACGGAAAAACACCGGGGAGCTGTTTTTT	CASSERKNTGELFF
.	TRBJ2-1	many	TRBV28	TGTGCCAGCAGTAATCCAACTTCTTACAATGAGCAGTTCTTC	CASSNPTSYNEQFF
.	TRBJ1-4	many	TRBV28	TGTGCCAGCAGACCCGGACTGAATGAAAAACTGTTTTTT	CASRPGLNEKLFF
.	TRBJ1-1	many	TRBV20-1	TGCAGTGCTAGAGTCCAACCGAACACTGAAGCTTTCTTT	CSARVQPNTEAFF
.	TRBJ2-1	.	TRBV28	TGTGCCAGCAGTTTAGCGTCTAGAGGGGATGAGCAGTTCTTC	CASSLASRGDEQFF
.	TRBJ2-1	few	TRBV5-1	TGCGCCAGCAGCTTGGAGTCTACTTACAATGAGCAGTTCTTC	CASSLESTYNEQFF
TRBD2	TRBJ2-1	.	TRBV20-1	TGCAGTGCTCCCGAGGCGGGAGCCTTCTCTGGTGAGCAGTTCTTC	CSAPEAGAFSGEQFF
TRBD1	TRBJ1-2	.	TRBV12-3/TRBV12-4	TGTGCCAGCAGTTCTCTGCGGGACAGGGCGTATGGCTACACCTTC	CASSSLRDRAYGYTF
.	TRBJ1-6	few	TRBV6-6	TGTGCCAGCACCCACGACACCCATAATTCACCCCTCCACTTT	CASTHDTHNSPLHF
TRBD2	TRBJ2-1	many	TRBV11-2	TGTGCCAGCAGCCTGGGGGGGGGAAACAATGAGCAGTTCTTC	CASSLGGGNNEQFF
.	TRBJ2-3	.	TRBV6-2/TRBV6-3	TGTGCCAGCAGTTACTGGGCAGTTGCGCAGTATTTT	CASSYWAVAQYF
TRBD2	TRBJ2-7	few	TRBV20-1	TGCAGTGCTAAGGACCTAGCGGGAGGGCCTAGGGAGCAGTACTTC	CSAKDLAGGPREQYF
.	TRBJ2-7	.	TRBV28	TGTGCCAGCACCCATCTTTACGAGCAGTACTTC	CASTHLYEQYF
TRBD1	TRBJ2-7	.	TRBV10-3	TGTGCCATCAGCTCCGGGACAGGGGACGAGCAGTACTTC	CAISSGTGDEQYF
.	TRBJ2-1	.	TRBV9	TGTGCCAGCAGCGTAGGACTAGTCAATGAGCAGTTCTTC	CASSVGLVNEQFF
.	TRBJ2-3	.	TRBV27	TGTGCCAGCAGTTTACCATCCCGCCCTAGCACAGATACGCAGTATTTT	CASSLPSRPSTDTQYF
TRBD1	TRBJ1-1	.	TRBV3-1	TGTGCCAGCAGCCAGGGACAGGGGGTATGGGCTTTCTTT	CASSQGQGVWAFF
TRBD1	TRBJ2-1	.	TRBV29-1	TGCAGCGTTAGGGTTTGGGACAGAGCCTACAATGAGCAGTTCTTC	CSVRVWDRAYNEQFF